The 2 T cell receptor beta chains in this list originate from one sample, sequenced in a study of T cell repertoires in cytomegalovirus infection. The antigens for these receptors are not known. Via MiXCR, TCRdb re-called the reads, giving one row per CDR3 protein. The data contain about 920,000 distinct CDR3 sequences, roughly 30% of them singletons. The sequencing used cultured CD8+ T cells from PBMCs, collected from culture after CMV antigen stimulation. The receptors here all came from a human donor in good health (CMV status not recorded). Some clones in this sample may be carry-over from other donors' samples.

This sequence joins TRBV12-3 or TRBV12-4 and TRBJ2-1; no clear D gene. The CDR3 length is 14 residues. Trimming stripped 1 base from V and 7 bases from J, with 11 bases between. The CDR3: CASSLDTPTNEQFF. CDR3 in DNA: TGTGCCAGCAGTTTAGACACACCAACTAATGAGCAGTTCTTC.

There are a few counts of this clonotype. V and J are TRBV6-6 and TRBJ2-4; TRBD1 matches 9 bases. CDR1 is MNHNY, CDR2 SVGAGI, per germline (reference sequence). The CDR3 length is 15 residues. V lost 7 bases to trimming and J lost 5 bases; unmatched junction nucleotides: 9. CDR3 loop: CASTRDRAVQNIQYF. Here the CDR3 DNA reads TGTGCCAGCACCAGGGACAGGGCTGTCCAAAACATTCAGTACTTC.